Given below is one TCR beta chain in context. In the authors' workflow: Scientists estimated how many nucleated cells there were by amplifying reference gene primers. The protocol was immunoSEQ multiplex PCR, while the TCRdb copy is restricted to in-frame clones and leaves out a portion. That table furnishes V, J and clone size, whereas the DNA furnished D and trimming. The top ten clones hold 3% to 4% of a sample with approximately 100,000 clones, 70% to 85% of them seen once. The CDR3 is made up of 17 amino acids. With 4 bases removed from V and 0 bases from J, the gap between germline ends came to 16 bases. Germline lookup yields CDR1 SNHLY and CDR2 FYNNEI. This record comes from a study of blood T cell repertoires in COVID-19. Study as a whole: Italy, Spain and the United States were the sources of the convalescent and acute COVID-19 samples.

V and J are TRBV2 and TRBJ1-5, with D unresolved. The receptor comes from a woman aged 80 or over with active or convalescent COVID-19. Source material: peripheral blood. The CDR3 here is CASSVGSAAYSNQPQHF. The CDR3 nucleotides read TGTGCCAGCAGTGTCGGGTCGGCAGCTTATAGCAATCAGCCCCAGCATTTT. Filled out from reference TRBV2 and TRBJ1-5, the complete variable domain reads EPEVTQTPSHQVTQMGQEVILRCVPISNHLYFYWYRQILGQKVEFLVSFYNNEISEKSEIFDDQFSVERPDGSNFTLKIRSTKLEDSAMYFCASSVGSAAYSNQPQHFGDGTRLSIL.